This is a list of T cell receptor beta chains from one sample in a study of T-cell reconstitution after alpha-beta-depleted transplantation in children. TCRdb fed the PCR reads into MiXCR, producing one record per CDR3 protein. This table holds around 530,000 distinct CDR3 sequences, roughly 33% found once. Sample: PBMCs from the stem cell graft donor, taken from the stem cell graft. These receptors came from a human donor who donated a stem cell graft to a child with aplastic anemia. CDR3s leave out the opening cysteine and the closing phenylalanine or tryptophan.

TRBV5-4	TRBJ2-5	ASSFRLAGRETQY
TRBV19	TRBJ1-1	ARGMNTEAF
TRBV24-1	TRBJ2-1	ATSDFGQNTNEQF
TRBV20-1	TRBJ1-5	SASGQGVYQPQH
TRBV2	TRBJ2-5	AKGHRGGETQY
TRBV29-1	TRBJ1-4	SVVIPATNEKLF
TRBV6-2/TRBV6-3	TRBJ1-1	ASSYSGQANTEAF
TRBV12-5	TRBJ1-1	ASGLVETDFPTEAF
TRBV10-3	TRBJ1-1	AISEAGRNTEAF
TRBV12-3/TRBV12-4	TRBJ1-1	ASSLITGRKAF
TRBV4-3	TRBJ1-6	ASSQDSGGRSPLH
TRBV12-3/TRBV12-4	TRBJ1-1	TSSSTQGAVSMNTEAF
TRBV7-8	TRBJ1-5	ASSLGSGRLGNQPQH
TRBV5-4	TRBJ2-5	ASSSPTQGGGETQY
TRBV12-3/TRBV12-4	TRBJ2-3	ASSGRGGTDTQY
TRBV18	TRBJ2-5	ASSSRQAGGQETQY
TRBV28	TRBJ1-2	ASSLDPSNYGYT
TRBV4-3	TRBJ1-2	ASSQEKSSQGYT
TRBV12-3/TRBV12-4	TRBJ2-3	ASSLVASGRYTDTQY
TRBV20-1	TRBJ1-2	SARVGNQGYGYT
TRBV9	TRBJ1-4	ASSVGEAEPKLF
TRBV29-1	TRBJ1-2	SVGGSPNYGYT
TRBV29-1	TRBJ2-1	SVAGGRGYNEQF
TRBV7-2	TRBJ2-7	ASSLQTGAPYEQY
TRBV5-1	TRBJ1-5	ASSLDRIDQPQH
TRBV12-3/TRBV12-4	TRBJ2-7	ASSLEQGFVNEQY
TRBV12-3/TRBV12-4	TRBJ2-1	ASTRDPYNEQF
TRBV10-3	TRBJ2-2	AIRARDTGELF
TRBV12-3/TRBV12-4	TRBJ2-2	ASTHLDRAAGELF
TRBV7-3	TRBJ2-5	ASSLGEAETQY
TRBV5-1	TRBJ1-2	ASSLGSQTGRYGYT
TRBV7-2	TRBJ2-5	ASSLYVTEGRGGTQY
TRBV7-2	TRBJ1-4	ASSPRGLATNEKLF
TRBV5-1	TRBJ2-2	ASSLAGPEAGELF
TRBV4-3	TRBJ1-6	ASSQDSWQEPYNSPLH
TRBV20-1	TRBJ2-1	SAREVGGLGYNEQF
TRBV18	TRBJ1-3	ASSPDSPRNTIY
TRBV30	TRBJ2-3	AWSKGQGATDTQY
TRBV9	TRBJ2-3	ASGELDTQY
TRBV5-1	TRBJ2-3	ASSPKSVADTQY
TRBV18	TRBJ2-5	ASSPLTTSGAKETQY
TRBV11-2	TRBJ2-1	ASSWGLYNEQF
TRBV4-3	TRBJ1-2	ASSQDRGLVYGYT
TRBV6-6	TRBJ2-7	ASRGRSYEQY
TRBV12-3/TRBV12-4	TRBJ1-3	ASRVFSSGNTIY
TRBV27	TRBJ2-7	ASSFNRGYEQY
TRBV29-1	TRBJ2-3	SVGALAGGTDTQY
TRBV6-5	TRBJ1-1	ASSYARGAGTEAF